This TCR beta chain is from a study of PD-L1 blockade in urothelial cancer. Turning to the study itself: A median of 141,255 T cells was found in the blood samples.

Time point: pretreatment peripheral blood. Patients presented with locally advanced or metastatic urothelial carcinoma. Remarks on this clone: Its antigen is not known.

Study-wide results and limits: Better progression-free and overall survival followed lower pretreatment blood clonality.

Spike-ins of synthetic TCR analog templates went into each PCR. The assay was immunoSEQ multiplex PCR, and TCRdb's table has in-frame clones only and misses some. The sample yields about 47,000 clones, approximately 80% seen once. Trimming removed 6 bases from V and 0 bases from J; junction bases left unmatched: 11. The CDR3 runs to 17 residues. Germline CDR1 and CDR2: LNHDA and SQIVND (reference sequence). Material: PBMCs, obtained around atezolizumab (anti-PD-L1) treatment. The TCR sequence derives from a man aged 60-69 years with urothelial cancer. The V gene is TRBV19, the J gene TRBJ1-5; 7 bases align to TRBD1. This CDR3 reads CASSPRRDSNSNQPQHF. CDR3 nucleotides: TGTGCCAGTAGCCCCCGCCGGGACAGCAATAGCAATCAGCCCCAGCATTTT.